The 3 T cell receptor beta chains presented below share a single source sample, sequenced in a study of early T cells in non-severe SARS-CoV-2 infection. TCRdb recomputed calls from the 5' RACE reads with MiXCR, one row per CDR3 protein. The profile covers around 84,000 distinct CDR3 sequences, with around 15% appearing a single time and roughly 7.2% taken by the ten largest. Sequenced sample: whole blood. The receptors shown here come from an adult who was a healthcare worker with PCR-confirmed SARS-CoV-2 infection or an uninfected control (not recorded which).

The chain employs TRBV6-6 and TRBJ1-5, with D unresolved. This CDR3 is 15 amino acids long. CDR1 and CDR2 (germline): MNHNY, SVGAGI (reference sequence). V was pared by 0 bases and J by 4 bases, with 10 bases between. CDR3 sequence reads: CASSYSAASNQPQHF. The CDR3, as DNA: TGTGCCAGCAGTTACTCTGCGGCCTCAAATCAGCCCCAGCATTTT.

The genes are TRBV28 and TRBJ2-1, with TRBD2 matching 10 bases. The germline V gene encodes CDR1 MDHEN and CDR2 SYDVKM. The CDR3 totals 18 residues. J gave up 3 bases and V 5 bases, and 13 bases lay outside the gene matches. The CDR3 DNA sequence: TGTGCCAGCAGTAGCCAAAATAGCGGGAGGTCCTTCTACAATGAGCAGTTCTTC. Translation gives CASSSQNSGRSFYNEQFF.

In this sample, this clonotype turned up many times. The rearrangement joins TRBV6-5 to TRBJ2-3, with D possibly being TRBD2 (6 bases). Trimming removed 6 bases at V and 2 bases at J, with 21 bases between. The germline V gene has CDR1 MNHEY and CDR2 SVGAGI. This CDR3 is built from 17 residues. DNA of the CDR3: TGTGCCAGCAGCGCCCCGGGACTGGGCGTTGCCACAGATACGCAGTATTTT. Encoded protein: CASSAPGLGVATDTQYF.